This T cell receptor beta chain was observed in a study of response to subunit inactivated influenza vaccine. Overall study findings and caveats: Each seasonal influenza vaccination recruits few new T cells, the authors suggested.

Each CDR3 protein is one row after TCRdb ran MiXCR on the RT-PCR reads. The sample shows roughly 500,000 distinct CDR3 sequences, about 15% of them seen only once. This clonotype was observed a handful of times. The antigen is unknown. The sequence was collected from a man aged 50-75 years who received an inactivated influenza vaccine. Sequencing used CD4+ T cells sorted from PBMCs, obtained 23 to 25 months after vaccination.

CDR3 nucleotide sequence: TGTGCCAGCAGTTTGGAGGGACAGGCTAACACTGAAGCTTTCTTT. Translating gives CASSLEGQANTEAFF. This chain links TRBV12-3 or TRBV12-4 with TRBJ1-1; 8 bases match TRBD1. V was pared by 3 bases and J by 2 bases, with 5 bases of the junction left unmatched. This CDR3 is 15 amino acids long.